This T cell receptor (beta chain) was identified during a study of blood T cell repertoires in COVID-19. Study-wide context: COVID-19 samples collected from the United States, Italy and Spain covered acute and convalescent phases. T cells, B-cell-depleted T cells, or PBMCs supplied cDNA or gDNA.

Trimming left V 6 bases short and J 5 bases short, with 4 bases between. Germline CDR1 reads SEHNR; CDR2 reads FQNEAQ (reference sequence). CDR3 length: 11 amino acids. Measured with immunoSEQ multiplex PCR; TCRdb has only the in-frame clones, and not every one. The sample has about 200,000 clones, roughly 82% seen once; the top ten hold around 5%. Participant age was roughly 18 to 95 years, and participants resided in about 25 US areas. Donors were grouped by their self-reported clinical history. This rearrangement joins TRBV7-9 to TRBJ2-2; D is uncertain. Sample: PBMCs or T cells enriched from blood (not recorded which). This TCR derives from a man aged 35 to 55 with acute COVID-19. The CDR3 coding sequence is TGTGCCAGCAGTAAAACCGGGGAGCTGTTTTTT. It yields the protein CASSKTGELFF. The variable domain in full, completed from reference TRBV7-9 and TRBJ2-2, reads DTGVSQNPRHKITKRGQNVTFRCDPISEHNRLYWYRQTLGQGPEFLTYFQNEAQLEKSRLLSDRFSAERPKGSFSTLEIQRTEQGDSAMYLCASSKTGELFFGEGSRLTVL.